Sequencing of this T cell receptor (beta chain) was carried out in a study of OX40 agonist ivuxolimab in advanced cancers. TCRdb's copy holds only in-frame clones and misses some; the assay was immunoSEQ multiplex PCR. The table records about 79,000 clones, around 86% of them present only once. The CDR3 is 13 residues long. In germline, CDR1 is MNHEY, CDR2 SMNVEV (reference sequence). The germline V and J ends were trimmed by 9 bases and 5 bases, with 11 bases remaining between them. The receptor was isolated from an adult with an advanced solid tumor such as melanoma, head and neck, liver or kidney cancer. The sample consisted of CD4+ or CD8+ T cells sorted from blood, taken in a trial of the OX40 agonist ivuxolimab. The rearrangement links TRBV27 to TRBJ1-6, with D uncertain. DNA for the CDR3: TGTGCCAGTAGAAATGGGAATAATTCACCCCTCCACTTT. Translated: CASRNGNNSPLHF.